This entry lists 14 T cell receptor beta chains sequenced from one sample in a study of blood T cell repertoires in COVID-19. TCRdb's copy holds only in-frame clones and misses some; the assay was immunoSEQ multiplex PCR. The sample yields fewer than 250,000 clones, 87% seen once. Sequencing input: PBMCs or T cells enriched from blood (not recorded which). All receptors derive from a woman aged 25 to 39 with acute COVID-19.

CDR3 loop: CASSIDESNSNQPQHF. For the CDR3, the DNA is TGTGCCAGTAGTATTGATGAATCTAATAGCAATCAGCCCCAGCATTTT. V and J are TRBV19 and TRBJ1-5, with D hard to call. The V gene lost 3 bases and the J gene lost 0 bases, with 12 bases spanning the gap. This CDR3 spans 16 amino acids. Germline CDR1 and CDR2: LNHDA and SQIVND (reference sequence).

This clone was found once. The J gene is TRBJ2-7, the V gene TRBV21-1; TRBD1, as called in the table, went unchecked against the DNA. TRBV21-1 is labeled a pseudogene. This CDR3 has 16 amino acids. Here the CDR3 DNA reads TGTGCCAGCAGCAACATCCTAGGACAGGGGGACTACGAGCAGTACTTC. It codes for CASSNILGQGDYEQYF.

V is TRBV25-1 and J is TRBJ1-1; 7 positions match TRBD1. CDR1 is MGHDK and CDR2 is SYGVNS in the germline V gene. CDR3 length: 15 residues. Trimming took 0 bases from V and 10 from J; bases not matched to a gene: 11. The CDR3 protein is CASSEYGGGLELAFF. The CDR3 region has the DNA TGTGCCAGCAGTGAATACGGAGGGGGCCTTGAGTTAGCTTTCTTT.

The genes are TRBV24-1 and TRBJ1-5, with 7 bases fitting TRBD1. With V trimmed by 9 bases and J by 0 bases, 10 bases remained unmatched. CDR3 length: 16 amino acids. CDR1 is KGHDR, CDR2 SFDVKD, per germline. DNA for the CDR3: TGTGCCACCGACAGGGAAGGGGATTATAGCAATCAGCCCCAGCATTTT. Amino acids: CATDREGDYSNQPQHF.

This clone was detected a few times. Different DNA sequences within this sample yield the same CDR3. The chain links TRBV18 to TRBJ2-7; the match to TRBD1 covers 9 bases. The germline V gene encodes CDR1 KGHSH and CDR2 LQKENI. Trimming took 3 bases from V and 4 from J; bases not matched to a gene: 4. This CDR3 contains 14 residues. CDR3 nucleotides: TGTGCCAGCTCACCCGGACAGGGGCCTTACGAGCAGTACTTC. The encoded protein is CASSPGQGPYEQYF. Variable domain in full (rest from reference TRBV18 and TRBJ2-7): NAGVMQNPRHLVRRRGQEARLRCSPMKGHSHVYWYRQLPEEGLKFMVYLQKENIIDESGMPKERFSAEFPKEGPSILRIQQVVRGDSAAYFCASSPGQGPYEQYFGPGTRLTVT.

The CDR3 coding sequence is TGCGCCAGCAGCCCACCCGGGGGAGGAAACACCATATATTTT. This sequence encodes CASSPPGGGNTIYF. The V and J genes are TRBV5-1 and TRBJ1-3; TRBD1 is a possible D gene (5 bases). The germline V and J ends were trimmed by 4 bases and 4 bases, with 12 bases remaining between them. Germline V gene sequence: CDR1 SGHRS, CDR2 YFSETQ. The CDR3 runs to 14 residues. The entire variable domain, with the rest obtained from reference TRBV5-1 and TRBJ1-3, is as follows: KAGVTQTPRYLIKTRGQQVTLSCSPISGHRSVSWYQQTPGQGLQFLFEYFSETQRNKGNFPGRFSGRQFSNSRSEMNVSTLELGDSALYLCASSPPGGGNTIYFGEGSWLTVV.

The rearrangement links TRBV13 to TRBJ1-1, with 12 positions matching TRBD1. The CDR3 is 15 amino acids. V was clipped by 0 bases and J by 4 bases; unmatched bases: 0. Germline V gene lookup returns CDR1 PRHDT and CDR2 FYEKMQ (reference sequence). CDR3: CASSLGGQGATEAFF. The CDR3 bases are TGTGCCAGCAGCTTAGGGGGACAGGGGGCCACTGAAGCTTTCTTT. The whole variable domain, remainder taken from reference TRBV13 and TRBJ1-1, is AAGVIQSPRHLIKEKRETATLKCYPIPRHDTVYWYQQGPGQDPQFLISFYEKMQSDKGSIPDRFSAQQFSDYHSELNMSSLELGDSALYFCASSLGGQGATEAFFGQGTRLTVV.

CDR3 loop: CASSSGNQPQHF. The CDR3 nucleotides read TGTGCCAGCAGTTCAGGGAATCAGCCCCAGCATTTT. The rearrangement links TRBV7-9 to TRBJ1-5, with D possibly matching TRBD1 (5 bases). V shed 6 bases and J shed 4 bases, with 7 bases lying between them. The V gene's germline CDR1 is SEHNR and CDR2 FQNEAQ (reference sequence). The CDR3 spans 12 residues.

This chain uses TRBV4-1 with TRBJ2-5, with 8 bases that match TRBD1. Trimming took 4 bases from V and 0 from J; bases not matched to a gene: 7. The CDR3 is 16 amino acids. Per germline, CDR1 MGHRA and CDR2 YSYEKL. The CDR3 sequence is CASSPGTGGDQETQYF. CDR3 coding DNA: TGCGCCAGCAGCCCTGGGACAGGTGGGGACCAAGAGACCCAGTACTTC.

V is TRBV5-1 and J is TRBJ1-3; D call uncertain. Germline values: CDR1 SGHRS, CDR2 YFSETQ. This CDR3 comprises 13 residues. Between the trimmed V and J ends, which lost 7 bases and 4 bases, there was a span of 12 bases. CDR3 in amino acids: CASSGGQGNTIYF. The CDR3 region has the DNA TGCGCCAGCTCAGGAGGGCAGGGAAACACCATATATTTT.

The chain uses TRBV21-1 and TRBJ2-1; the tabulated D call, TRBD2, remains unverified against the DNA. TRBV21-1 constitutes a pseudogene. CDR3 length equals 16 residues. CDR3: CASSVTSGGPPPTQFF. The CDR3 DNA reads TGTGCCAGCAGCGTAACTAGCGGGGGGCCCCCTCCTACCCAGTTCTTC.

The gene calls are TRBV5-6 and TRBJ1-4; TRBD1 matches at 11 bases. This CDR3 spans 17 amino acids. Trimming at V came to 3 bases and at J to 8 bases, leaving 12 bases not matched to a gene. CDR1 is SGHDT and CDR2 is YYEEEE in the germline V gene. The CDR3 DNA follows: TGTGCCAGCAGCTCTACCGGGACAGGGGGAAATGAGGAAAAACTGTTTTTT. Translated, it gives CASSSTGTGGNEEKLFF.

The chain has TRBV9 and TRBJ1-1, with TRBD1 as a possible D gene (6 bases). Germline values: CDR1 SGDLS, CDR2 YYNGEE. Trimming left V 4 bases short and J 3 bases short, with 10 bases between. This CDR3 has 13 amino acids. CDR3 nucleotides: TGTGCCAGCAGCTTAAACAGGGACACTGAAGCTTTCTTT. Translation gives CASSLNRDTEAFF.

The chain combines TRBV7-9 with TRBJ1-6, with D possibly matching TRBD1 (6 bases). V lost 5 bases, J lost 7 bases, and 15 bases lay in between. CDR3 length: 15 residues. The V gene's germline CDR1 is SEHNR and CDR2 FQNEAQ (reference sequence). CDR3 residues: CASSPPSQGNSPLHF. CDR3 in DNA: TGTGCCAGCAGCCCCCCCTCGCAGGGGAATTCACCCCTCCACTTT.